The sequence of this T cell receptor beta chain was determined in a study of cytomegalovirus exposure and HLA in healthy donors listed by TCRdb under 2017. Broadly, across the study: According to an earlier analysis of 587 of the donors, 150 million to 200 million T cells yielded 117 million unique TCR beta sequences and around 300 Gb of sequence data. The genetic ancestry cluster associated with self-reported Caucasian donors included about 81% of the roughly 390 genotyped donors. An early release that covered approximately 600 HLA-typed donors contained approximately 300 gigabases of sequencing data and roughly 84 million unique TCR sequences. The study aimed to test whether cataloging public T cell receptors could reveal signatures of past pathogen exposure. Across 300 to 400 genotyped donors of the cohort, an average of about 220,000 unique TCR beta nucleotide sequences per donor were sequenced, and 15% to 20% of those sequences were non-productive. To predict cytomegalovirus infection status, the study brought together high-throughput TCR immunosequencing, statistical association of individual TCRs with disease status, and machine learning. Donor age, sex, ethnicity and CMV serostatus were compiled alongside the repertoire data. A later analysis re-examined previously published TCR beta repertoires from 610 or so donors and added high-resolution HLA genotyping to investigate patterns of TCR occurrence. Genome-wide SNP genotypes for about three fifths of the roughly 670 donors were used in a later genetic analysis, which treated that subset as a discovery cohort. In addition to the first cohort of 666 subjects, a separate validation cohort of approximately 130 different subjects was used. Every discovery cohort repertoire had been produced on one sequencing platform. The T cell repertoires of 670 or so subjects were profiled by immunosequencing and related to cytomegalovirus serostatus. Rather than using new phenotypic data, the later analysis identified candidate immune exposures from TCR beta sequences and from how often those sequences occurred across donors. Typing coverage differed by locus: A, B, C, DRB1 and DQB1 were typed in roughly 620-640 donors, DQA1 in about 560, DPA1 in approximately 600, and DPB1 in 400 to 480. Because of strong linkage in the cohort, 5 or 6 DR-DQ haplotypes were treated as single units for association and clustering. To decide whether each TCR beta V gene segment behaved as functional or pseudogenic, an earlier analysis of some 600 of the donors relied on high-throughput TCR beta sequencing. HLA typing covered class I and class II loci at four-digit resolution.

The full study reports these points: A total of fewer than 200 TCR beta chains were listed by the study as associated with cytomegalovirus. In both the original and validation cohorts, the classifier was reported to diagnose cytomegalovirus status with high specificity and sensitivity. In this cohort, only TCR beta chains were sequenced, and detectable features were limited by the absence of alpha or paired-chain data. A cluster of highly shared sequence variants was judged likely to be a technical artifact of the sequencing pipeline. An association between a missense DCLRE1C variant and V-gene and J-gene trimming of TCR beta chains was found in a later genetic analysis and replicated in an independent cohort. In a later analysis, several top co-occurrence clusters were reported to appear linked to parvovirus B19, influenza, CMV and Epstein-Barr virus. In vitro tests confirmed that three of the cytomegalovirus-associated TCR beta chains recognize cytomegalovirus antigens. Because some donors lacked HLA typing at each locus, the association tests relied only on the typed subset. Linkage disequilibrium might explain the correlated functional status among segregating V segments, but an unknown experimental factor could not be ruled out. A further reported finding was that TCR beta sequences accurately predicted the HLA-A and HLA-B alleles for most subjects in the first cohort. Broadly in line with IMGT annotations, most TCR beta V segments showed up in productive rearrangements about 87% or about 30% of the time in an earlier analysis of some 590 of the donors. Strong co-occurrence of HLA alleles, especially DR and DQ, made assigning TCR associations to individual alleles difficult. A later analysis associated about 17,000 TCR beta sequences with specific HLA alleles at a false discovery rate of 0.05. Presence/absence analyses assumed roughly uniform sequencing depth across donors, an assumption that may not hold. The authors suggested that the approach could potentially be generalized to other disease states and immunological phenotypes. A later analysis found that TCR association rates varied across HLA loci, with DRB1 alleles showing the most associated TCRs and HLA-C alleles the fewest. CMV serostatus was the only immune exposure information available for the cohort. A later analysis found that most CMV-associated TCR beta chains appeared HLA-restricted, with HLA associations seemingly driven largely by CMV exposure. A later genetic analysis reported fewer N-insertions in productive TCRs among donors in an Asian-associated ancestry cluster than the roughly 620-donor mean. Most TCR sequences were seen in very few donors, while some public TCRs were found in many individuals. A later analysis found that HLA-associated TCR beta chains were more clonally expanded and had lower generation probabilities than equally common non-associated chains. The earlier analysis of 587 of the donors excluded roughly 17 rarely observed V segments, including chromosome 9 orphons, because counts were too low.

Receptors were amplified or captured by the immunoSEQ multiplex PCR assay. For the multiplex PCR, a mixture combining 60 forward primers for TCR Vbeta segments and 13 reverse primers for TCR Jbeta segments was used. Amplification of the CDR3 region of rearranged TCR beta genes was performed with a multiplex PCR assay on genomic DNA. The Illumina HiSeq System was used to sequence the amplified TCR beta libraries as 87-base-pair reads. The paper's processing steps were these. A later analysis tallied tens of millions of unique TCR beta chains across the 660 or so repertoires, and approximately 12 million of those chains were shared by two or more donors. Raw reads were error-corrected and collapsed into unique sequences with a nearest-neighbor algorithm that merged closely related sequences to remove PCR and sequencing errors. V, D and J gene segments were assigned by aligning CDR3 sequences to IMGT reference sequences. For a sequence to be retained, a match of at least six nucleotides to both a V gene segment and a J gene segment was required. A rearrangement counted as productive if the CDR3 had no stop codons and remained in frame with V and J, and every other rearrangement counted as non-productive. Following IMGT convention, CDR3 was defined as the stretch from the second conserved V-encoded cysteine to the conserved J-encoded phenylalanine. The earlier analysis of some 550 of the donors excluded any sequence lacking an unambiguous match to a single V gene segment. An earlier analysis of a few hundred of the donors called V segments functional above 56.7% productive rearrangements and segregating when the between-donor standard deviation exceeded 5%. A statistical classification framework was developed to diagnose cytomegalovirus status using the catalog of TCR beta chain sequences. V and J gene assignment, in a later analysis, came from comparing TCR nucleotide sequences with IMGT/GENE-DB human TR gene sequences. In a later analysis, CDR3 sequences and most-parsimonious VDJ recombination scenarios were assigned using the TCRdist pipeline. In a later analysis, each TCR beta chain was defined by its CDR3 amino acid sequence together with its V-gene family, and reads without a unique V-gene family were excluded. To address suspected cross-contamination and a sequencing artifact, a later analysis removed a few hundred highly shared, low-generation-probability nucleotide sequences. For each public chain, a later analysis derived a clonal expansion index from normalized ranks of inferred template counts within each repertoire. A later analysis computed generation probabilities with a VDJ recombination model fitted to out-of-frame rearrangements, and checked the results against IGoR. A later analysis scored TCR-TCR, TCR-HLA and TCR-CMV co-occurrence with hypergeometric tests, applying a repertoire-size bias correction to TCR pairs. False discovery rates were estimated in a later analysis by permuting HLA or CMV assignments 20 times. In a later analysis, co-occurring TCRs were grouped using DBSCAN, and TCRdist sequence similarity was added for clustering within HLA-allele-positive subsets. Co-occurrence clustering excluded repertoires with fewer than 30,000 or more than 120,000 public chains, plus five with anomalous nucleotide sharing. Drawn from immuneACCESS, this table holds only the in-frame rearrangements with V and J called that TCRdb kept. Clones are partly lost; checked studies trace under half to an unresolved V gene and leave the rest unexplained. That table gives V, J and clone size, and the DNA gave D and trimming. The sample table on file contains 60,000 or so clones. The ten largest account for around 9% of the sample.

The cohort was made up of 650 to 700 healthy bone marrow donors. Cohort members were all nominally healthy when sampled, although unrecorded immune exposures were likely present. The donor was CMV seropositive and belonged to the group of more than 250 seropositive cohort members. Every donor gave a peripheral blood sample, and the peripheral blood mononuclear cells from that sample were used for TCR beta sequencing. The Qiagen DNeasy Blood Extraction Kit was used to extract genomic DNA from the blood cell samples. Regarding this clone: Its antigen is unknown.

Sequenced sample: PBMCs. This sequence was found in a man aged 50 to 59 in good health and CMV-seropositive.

The nucleotides are TGCGCCAGCAGCTCCACCCCAGCGGGAAACTACGAGCAGTACTTC. Its protein reads: CASSSTPAGNYEQYF. In this chain, TRBV5-1 is recombined with TRBJ2-7, with 7 central nucleotides matching TRBD2. Germline trimming: 3 bases from V, 3 bases from J; junction bases outside gene matches: 9. Including cysteine and phenylalanine, the CDR3 has 15 amino acids. CDR3 DNA only is kept here, 45 bases in frame from base 1. Looking up the germline V gene yields CDR1 SGHRS and CDR2 YFSETQ. The variable domain in full, with residues beyond the CDR3 obtained from the reference TRBV5-1 and TRBJ2-7 genes, is KAGVTQTPRYLIKTRGQQVTLSCSPISGHRSVSWYQQTPGQGLQFLFEYFSETQRNKGNFPGRFSGRQFSNSRSEMNVSTLELGDSALYLCASSSTPAGNYEQYFGPGTRLTVT.